A single sample is the source of the 7 T cell receptor beta chains below, sequenced in a study of spatial heterogeneity in lung cancer. One entry per CDR3 protein results from TCRdb running MiXCR on the 5' RACE reads. This sample has 39,000 or so distinct CDR3 sequences; around 7.5% occur once, and the top ten carry 25% to 35%. The sample's time point: sample taken at primary tumor resection. The starting material was PBMCs, obtained at surgery. All receptors derive from a male donor with early-stage non-small cell lung cancer.

This clonotype has just a few counts. The chain has TRBV7-2 and TRBJ2-1; 12 bases are a match to TRBD2. This CDR3 spans 14 amino acids. After removal of 5 bases from V and 12 bases from J, the junction contained 8 bases not matched to a gene. In germline, CDR1 is SGHTA, CDR2 FQGNSA. The CDR3 DNA is TGTGCCAGCAGCACAAAGGGACTAGCGGGTGTGCAGTTCTTC. Its translation is CASSTKGLAGVQFF.

This clonotype was seen a few times. The rearrangement joins TRBV12-3 or TRBV12-4 to TRBJ1-5; D ambiguous. CDR3 length: 12 residues. V dropped 8 bases and J dropped 2 bases, with 7 bases sitting between them. The CDR3 nucleotides are TGTGCCAGCCGGGGTGGCAATCAGCCCCAGCATTTT. Translating gives CASRGGNQPQHF.

This clonotype was seen many times. The V gene is TRBV21-1, the J gene TRBJ2-4; TRBD2, the D gene given by the table, was not confirmed from the DNA. TRBV21-1 is an annotated pseudogene. The CDR3 length is 17 residues. CDR3 sequence reads: CASALRTSPLAKNIQYF. CDR3 DNA: TGTGCCAGCGCCCTTCGGACTAGTCCTCTAGCCAAAAACATTCAGTACTTC.

This clonotype was seen at least ten times. This rearrangement joins TRBV6-6 to TRBJ2-3; perhaps TRBD2 as D (6 bases). This CDR3 has 13 residues. Trimming removed 8 bases from V and 6 bases from J, with 15 bases in between. Germline V gene lookup returns CDR1 MNHNY and CDR2 SVGAGI (reference sequence). CDR3 nucleotide sequence: TGTGCCAGCGGGAGTGGGAGGCGGGATACGCAGTATTTT. The encoded protein is CASGSGRRDTQYF.

This clonotype was observed many times. The V call is TRBV20-1, the J call TRBJ1-5, with D unresolved. With 6 bases removed from V and 2 bases from J, the gap between germline ends came to 8 bases. Per the germline V gene, CDR1 is DFQATT and CDR2 is SNEGSKA (reference sequence). The CDR3 spans 12 residues. For the CDR3, the DNA is TGCAGTGCCGCCGGGGGCAATCAGCCCCAGCATTTT. Protein product: CSAAGGNQPQHF.

This clonotype has a handful of counts. The chain has TRBV11-1 and TRBJ2-5, with D possibly TRBD2 on 5 matching bases. Germline CDR1 SGHAT, CDR2 FQDESV (reference sequence). This CDR3 has 18 amino acids. V was cut by 4 bases and J by 5 bases, with 26 bases left in between. CDR3 protein: CASSSTYWTRTRPETQYF. The CDR3 DNA reads as TGTGCCAGCAGCTCGACGTACTGGACTCGAACTCGCCCCGAGACCCAGTACTTC.

About this clonotype itself: A much larger clone lies one base from this, so it may be a read error. The CDR3 region is CAIPFRQGAFF. The DNA for the CDR3 is TGTGCCATCCCATTCAGACAGGGAGCTTTCTTT. V and J are TRBV7-9 and TRBJ1-1; TRBD1 agrees at 7 bases. Germline CDR1 is SEHNR and CDR2 is FQNEAQ (reference sequence). The CDR3 sequence is 11 residues long. Losses at the gene ends were 10 bases for V and 10 bases for J; bases not matched to a gene: 9.